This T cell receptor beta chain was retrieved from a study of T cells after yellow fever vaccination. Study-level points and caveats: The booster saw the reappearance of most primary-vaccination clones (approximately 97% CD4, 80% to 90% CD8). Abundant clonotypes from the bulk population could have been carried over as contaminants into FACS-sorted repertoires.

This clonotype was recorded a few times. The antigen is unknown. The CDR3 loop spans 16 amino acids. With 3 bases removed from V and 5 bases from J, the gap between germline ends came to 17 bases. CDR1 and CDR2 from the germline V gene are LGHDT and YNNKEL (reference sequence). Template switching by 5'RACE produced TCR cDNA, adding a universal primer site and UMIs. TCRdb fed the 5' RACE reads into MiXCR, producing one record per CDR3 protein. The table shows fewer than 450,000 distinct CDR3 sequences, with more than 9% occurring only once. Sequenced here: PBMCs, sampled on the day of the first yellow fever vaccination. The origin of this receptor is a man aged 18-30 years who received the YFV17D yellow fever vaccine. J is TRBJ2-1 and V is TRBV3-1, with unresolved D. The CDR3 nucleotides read TGTGCCAGCAGCCATGACGACTCGCTCGGCCACAATGAGCAGTTCTTC. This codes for CASSHDDSLGHNEQFF.